This entry describes one T cell receptor beta chain. Its matching antigen is unknown. The sample comes from a study of graft-versus-host responses after intestinal transplantation. Study-level findings and limits: Among circulating GvH clones, peak levels were associated with early post-transplant declines in HvG clones. Individuals carrying graft-donor T cell macrochimerism showed high graft-versus-host to host-versus-graft clonal ratios in allografts.

The germline V and J ends were trimmed by 0 bases and 10 bases, with 8 bases remaining between them. The CDR3 sequence is 12 residues long. Germline CDR1 is SGDLS and CDR2 is YYNGEE. The method was immunoSEQ multiplex PCR; TCRdb's version includes in-frame clones alone and lacks a portion of them. The sample lists some 92,000 clones, around nine tenths seen once, with roughly 0.3% in the top ten. The V and J genes are TRBV9 and TRBJ2-1; TRBD2 is a possible D gene (6 bases). Sample: unstimulated CD4+ T cells sorted from spleen or lymph node cells, taken before intestinal transplant. The receptor was derived from a human donor who received an intestinal transplant. This CDR3 reads CASSVVGGEQFF. CDR3 nucleotides: TGTGCCAGCAGCGTAGTTGGGGGGGAGCAGTTCTTC.